The 3 T cell receptor beta chains below were found in one sample sequenced in a study of Ad26.COV2.S vaccination and SARS-CoV-2 variants. The treatment was: some 20 received Ad26.COV2.S at low or high dose, single or two shots; about 5 received placebo; per-sample allocation not given. Samples were taken on day 63 after the first vaccine or placebo injection. Clones were read by immunoSEQ multiplex PCR, and TCRdb kept only the in-frame ones, dropping some. In the table there are 350,000 to 500,000 clones, 80% to 95% of which are singletons. Material: peripheral blood, obtained in a trial of Ad26.COV2.S vaccine versus placebo. These receptors were collected from a person between 18 and 65 years old who received the Ad26.COV2.S COVID-19 vaccine or a placebo.

V and J are TRBV7-3 and TRBJ2-1; possible D gene TRBD2, 6 bases. This CDR3 has 16 amino acids. The V and J ends lost 0 bases and 6 bases respectively, with 15 bases between them. Per the germline V gene, CDR1 is SGHTA and CDR2 is FQGTGA. Here the CDR3 reads CASSLTSRGSGNEQFF. CDR3 DNA: TGTGCCAGCAGCTTAACGAGTCGGGGGAGTGGCAATGAGCAGTTCTTC.

DNA of the CDR3: TGTGCCAGCAGCTTAGGGGCTAGCGGGAGTTCAGATACGCAGTATTTT. It codes for CASSLGASGSSDTQYF. V and J are TRBV13 and TRBJ2-3; TRBD2 agrees at 10 bases. Germline assignment: CDR1 PRHDT and CDR2 FYEKMQ (reference sequence). The V segment lost 0 bases and the J segment 4 bases; nucleotides outside the gene matches: 4. The CDR3 loop spans 16 amino acids.

In DNA form, the CDR3 reads TGCGCCAGCAAGTCTCAAGCGGGAGTCCGGTCCTACAATGAGCAGTTCTTC. Its translation is CASKSQAGVRSYNEQFF. The V call is TRBV5-1, the J call TRBJ2-1, with 8 positions matching TRBD2. The CDR3 is 17 amino acids. The V and J ends lost 6 bases and 1 base, in that order; junction bases with no gene match: 12. The germline CDR1 and CDR2 sequences are SGHRS and YFSETQ.